Described below is a single TCR beta chain sequence and its context. No antigen is known for it. This specimen belongs to a study of identical twins. Study-level findings and limits: Surplus twin overlap in beta out-of-frame sequences was less pronounced. Monozygotic twin pairs showed more out-of-frame TCR alpha sharing than models estimated.

Trimming removed 2 bases at V and 6 bases at J, with 10 bases between. CDR3 size: 13 residues. Germline CDR1 WNHNN, CDR2 SYGVQD (reference sequence). TCRdb reprocessed the 5' RACE reads with MiXCR, giving one entry per CDR3 protein. The table includes 1.5 million to 2 million distinct CDR3 sequences, around a third detected once. This sequence originates from a newborn girl in good health. What was sequenced was cord blood. This chain connects TRBV10-1 to TRBJ1-2, with no clear D. The CDR3 region is CASSERRGHGYTF. The CDR3 DNA follows: TGCGCCAGCAGTGAGCGTAGAGGGCATGGCTACACCTTC.